A single sample is the source of the 14 T cell receptor beta chains below, sequenced in a study of shared clonotypes between healthy human individuals. The method was immunoSEQ multiplex PCR; TCRdb's version includes in-frame clones alone and lacks a portion of them. The sample records fewer than 850,000 clones, 72% being singletons. The sample comprised memory CD4+ T cells sorted from blood. Subset: CD45RA-negative fraction. Receptors were obtained from a woman aged 25 to 39 in good health.

V and J are TRBV4-1 and TRBJ1-3, with D uncertain. This CDR3 has 17 amino acids. V was shortened by 4 bases and J by 0 bases, with 16 bases between the two germline ends. The V gene's germline CDR1 is MGHRA and CDR2 YSYEKL. In DNA form, the CDR3 reads TGCGCCAGCAGCCCCTCCGAGAGGAGGTTCTCTGGAAACACCATATATTTT. Amino acid sequence: CASSPSERRFSGNTIYF.

The chain employs TRBV29-1 and TRBJ1-3, with D uncertain. In germline, CDR1 is SQVTM, CDR2 ANQGSEA. The CDR3 loop spans 13 amino acids. Trimming took off 4 bases at V and 0 bases at J, with 7 bases between the two ends. CDR3 nucleotides: TGCAGCGTTGGGGAGAGCTCTGGAAACACCATATATTTT. Amino acids: CSVGESSGNTIYF.

Turning to this clone: The sample contains more than one DNA sequence encoding this CDR3. The rearrangement uses TRBV19 and TRBJ2-7; D is undetermined. The CDR3 runs 14 residues. V was trimmed by 5 bases and J by 0 bases, leaving 11 bases between them. Per germline, CDR1 LNHDA and CDR2 SQIVND (reference sequence). CDR3 sequence (DNA): TGTGCCAGTAGTCCCAGGACGGACTCCTACGAGCAGTACTTC. Its translation: CASSPRTDSYEQYF.

The chain carries TRBV10-1 and TRBJ1-1; D is undetermined. V was trimmed by 0 bases and J by 1 base, leaving 12 bases between them. The germline V gene encodes CDR1 WNHNN and CDR2 SYGVQD (reference sequence). This CDR3 has 16 residues. CDR3 region: CASSESMGAGNTEAFF. The CDR3 DNA is TGCGCCAGCAGTGAGTCGATGGGAGCGGGGAACACTGAAGCTTTCTTT.

The rearrangement links TRBV29-1 to TRBJ1-1; 8 nucleotides match TRBD1. From germline, CDR1 is SQVTM and CDR2 ANQGSEA. The CDR3 has 14 amino acids. V was pared by 6 bases and J by 4 bases, with 10 bases of the junction left unmatched. The CDR3 bases are TGCAGCGTGGACAGGGCCAAGATGGGCACTGAAGCTTTCTTT. It is translated as CSVDRAKMGTEAFF.

V usage is TRBV2 and J usage is TRBJ1-5; TRBD1 matches at 8 bases. CDR1 is SNHLY and CDR2 is FYNNEI in the germline V gene. Trimming removed 7 bases from V and 6 bases from J; junction bases left unmatched: 8. The CDR3 extends over 14 amino acids. DNA of the CDR3: TGTGCCAGCACTGGGCAGGGGGCGTCTCAGCCCCAGCATTTT. It is translated as CASTGQGASQPQHF. Combining the CDR3 with reference TRBV2 and TRBJ1-5 gives the whole variable domain EPEVTQTPSHQVTQMGQEVILRCVPISNHLYFYWYRQILGQKVEFLVSFYNNEISEKSEIFDDQFSVERPDGSNFTLKIRSTKLEDSAMYFCASTGQGASQPQHFGDGTRLSIL.

This chain joins TRBV28 and TRBJ2-7, with D hard to call. This CDR3 comprises 14 residues. Germline assignment: CDR1 MDHEN and CDR2 SYDVKM. Deletions cut 1 base from V and 2 bases from J, with 9 bases between. CDR3 amino acids: CASSLSQPPYEQYF. The DNA of the CDR3 is TGTGCCAGCAGTTTATCACAACCTCCCTACGAGCAGTACTTC.

About this clone itself: This likely reflects a read error, since a far larger clone is one base away. The V gene is TRBV2, the J gene TRBJ2-7, with D unresolved. The length of the CDR3 is 11 residues. V was shortened by 7 bases and J by 1 base, with 5 bases between the two germline ends. Germline CDR1 SNHLY, CDR2 FYNNEI. CDR3 DNA sequence: TGTGCCAGCAAAGTGTCCTACGAGCAGTACTTC. Translated, it gives CASKVSYEQYF. The full variable domain, rest sourced from reference TRBV2 and TRBJ2-7, is EPEVTQTPSHQVTQMGQEVILRCVPISNHLYFYWYRQILGQKVEFLVSFYNNEISEKSEIFDDQFSVERPDGSNFTLKIRSTKLEDSAMYFCASKVSYEQYFGPGTRLTVT.

The chain carries TRBV11-2 and TRBJ2-7; 14 bases are shared with TRBD2. J gave up 9 bases and V 4 bases, and 5 bases lay outside the gene matches. CDR1 and CDR2 from the germline V gene are SGHAT and FQNNGV. There are 14 residues in the CDR3. The CDR3 sequence: CASSSGTSGSSQYF. For the CDR3, the DNA is TGTGCCAGCAGCTCCGGGACTAGCGGGAGCTCGCAGTACTTC. The full variable domain, its missing parts supplied by reference TRBV11-2 and TRBJ2-7, is EAGVAQSPRYKIIEKRQSVAFWCNPISGHATLYWYQQILGQGPKLLIQFQNNGVVDDSQLPKDRFSAERLKGVDSTLKIQPAKLEDSAVYLCASSSGTSGSSQYFGPGTRLTVT.

About this clone itself: The same CDR3 arises from other DNA sequences in this sample as well. CDR3 nucleotide sequence: TGTGCCAGCAGCTCCACACCCGGAAACACCATATATTTT. This sequence encodes CASSSTPGNTIYF. This rearrangement joins TRBV7-2 to TRBJ1-3; no clear D. CDR1 and CDR2 (germline): SGHTA, FQGNSA. V was trimmed by 4 bases and J by 4 bases, leaving 8 bases between them. The CDR3 runs to 13 residues.

In the case of this clone: With a far larger clone one base away, a read error is the likely cause. This chain connects TRBV27 to TRBJ2-5; D unresolved. V was pared by 4 bases and J by 5 bases, with 17 bases between. Germline CDR1 is MNHEY and CDR2 is SMNVEV (reference sequence). The CDR3 has 15 amino acids. CDR3 amino acids: CASSYDFNSPETQYF. The DNA for the CDR3 is TGTGCCAGCAGTTACGATTTCAATTCACCGGAGACCCAGTACTTC.

The chain uses TRBV6-5 and TRBJ2-1; 8 nucleotides align to TRBD1. CDR3 length equals 15 residues. V dropped 8 bases and J dropped 7; count of bases not matched to a gene: 13. Germline V lookup: CDR1 MNHEY, CDR2 SVGAGI. DNA for the CDR3: TGTGCCAGCGCGCCCGGGACAGGTAACAAAAATGAGCAGTTCTTC. Translation: CASAPGTGNKNEQFF.

The chain has TRBV6-1 and TRBJ1-5; 9 nucleotides line up with TRBD1. The germline gives CDR1 MNHNS, CDR2 SASEGT. The CDR3 is 15 amino acids. V lost 4 bases and J lost 2; bases outside the gene matches: 3. The CDR3 loop is CASSGQGVGNQPQHF. The CDR3, as DNA: TGTGCCAGCAGTGGACAGGGGGTAGGCAATCAGCCCCAGCATTTT.

The V and J genes are TRBV28 and TRBJ1-5, with TRBD1 matching 7 bases. V gave up 4 bases and J gave up 4 bases; unmatched junction bases: 10. The CDR3 totals 16 residues. CDR1 and CDR2 from the germline V gene are MDHEN and SYDVKM. The CDR3 DNA is TGTGCCAGCAGTTCCCCCTCCGGACAGGCGAATCAGCCCCAGCATTTT. Translating gives CASSSPSGQANQPQHF.